The rows below give T cell receptor beta chains drawn from one sample of a study of OX40 agonist ivuxolimab in advanced cancers. The data were produced by immunoSEQ multiplex PCR, yet TCRdb's version contains in-frame clones alone and is incomplete. The table shows around 70,000 clones, with about 83% occurring only once. Source: CD4+ or CD8+ T cells sorted from blood, taken in a trial of the OX40 agonist ivuxolimab. Receptors were obtained from an adult with an advanced solid tumor such as melanoma, head and neck, liver or kidney cancer. Each CDR3 is given with its conserved first and last residue. Some rows have no size entry. The others give once, few or many, or a class for an expanded clone.

>TRBJ2-7|TRBV6-5|NA
CASSYDSWSSYEQYF
>TRBJ1-2|TRBV5-1|NA
CASSLYRDGYTF
>TRBJ1-5|TRBV9|once
CASSAGQGSNQPQHF
>TRBJ1-2|TRBV9|NA
CASSVPGRTYGYTF
>TRBJ2-1|TRBV21-1|once
CASSKVRYNEQFF
>TRBJ1-4|TRBV2|NA
CASRPRSTNEKLFF
>TRBJ1-5|TRBV25-1|NA
CASRTRDQPQHF
>TRBJ1-2|TRBV6-1|few
CASSDRVGGYTF
>TRBJ1-2|TRBV30|NA
CAWTGQANYGYTF
>TRBJ2-3|TRBV29-1|NA
CSVVGGSRSTDTQYF
>TRBJ1-6|TRBV18|NA
CASSPGQGNSPLHF
>TRBJ2-5|TRBV2|NA
CASSEGYQTGGFGETQYF
>TRBJ2-2|TRBV7-9|once
CASSYRGAKYTGELFF
>TRBJ2-7|TRBV27|NA
CASSLRGDRYTYEQYF
>TRBJ2-1|TRBV19|once
CASTNPGQGFDEQFF
>TRBJ2-3|TRBV18|NA
CASSPLGQGTADTQYF
>TRBJ2-4|TRBV6-1|NA
CASLDWGHPKNIQYF
>TRBJ1-1|TRBV6-6|NA
CASNRPGTGVAFF
>TRBJ1-1|TRBV6-1|NA
CASGTALGTEAFF
>TRBJ2-7|TRBV30|NA
CAWSRGGTSYEQYF
>TRBJ2-7|TRBV19|NA
CASSAAPGREQYF
>TRBJ2-2|TRBV5-8|NA
CASSLRWTKPNTGELFF
>TRBJ1-5|TRBV6-5|NA
CASSPAGASNQPQHF
>TRBJ1-2|TRBV30|once
CAWSPGDGYTF
>TRBJ1-2|TRBV6-5|few
CASSHGPLGVGYTF
>TRBJ2-5|TRBV4-3|NA
CASSQEYSQETQYF
>TRBJ2-3|TRBV12-5|once
CASGLGTAFSTDTQYF
>TRBJ1-3|TRBV10-3|NA
CAISGREGHSGNTIYF
>TRBJ1-2|TRBV5-1|NA
CASSPGQDNYGYTF
>TRBJ2-3|TRBV19|NA
CASHPQGTDTQYF
>TRBJ1-1|TRBV14|NA
CASSLTRVGTEAFF
>TRBJ2-4|TRBV6-1|NA
CASSEVTGSGSASKNIQYF
>TRBJ2-7|TRBV19|NA
CASSGGPPSSYEQYF
>TRBJ2-2|TRBV6-6|NA
CASRTGSGGTGELFF
>TRBJ2-7|TRBV13|once
CASSLGASYEQYF
>TRBJ1-2|TRBV6-6|NA
CASSTGLSGYTF
>TRBJ2-7|TRBV29-1|NA
CSVPEGGTGAYEQYF
>TRBJ2-5|TRBV30|NA
CAWSGTTSGRETQYF
>TRBJ2-2|TRBV10-1|NA
CASSEDYPPEPGELFF